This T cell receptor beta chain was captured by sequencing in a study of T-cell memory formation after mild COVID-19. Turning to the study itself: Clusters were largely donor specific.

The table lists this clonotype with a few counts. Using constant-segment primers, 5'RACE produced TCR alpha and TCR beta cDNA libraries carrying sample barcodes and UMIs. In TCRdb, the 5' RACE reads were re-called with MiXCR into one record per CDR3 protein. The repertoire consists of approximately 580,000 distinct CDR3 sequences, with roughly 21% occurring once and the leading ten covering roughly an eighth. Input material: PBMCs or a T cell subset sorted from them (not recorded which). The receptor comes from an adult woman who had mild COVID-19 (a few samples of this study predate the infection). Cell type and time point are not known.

The CDR3 DNA follows: TGTGCCAGCAGCCCCGGGGGAGGAGGTGAGTTCTTC. This encodes CASSPGGGGEFF. V usage is TRBV3-1 and J usage is TRBJ2-1, with D possibly being TRBD2 (6 bases). Germline V lookup: CDR1 LGHDT, CDR2 YNNKEL (reference sequence). V was cut by 4 bases and J by 14 bases, with 15 bases left in between. This CDR3 has 12 amino acids.